This T cell receptor (beta chain) was recovered during a study of lymphopenia after photon versus proton radiotherapy. Whole-study findings and limits: Post-nadir TCR diversity decline inversely tracked overall survival among those who died.

Profiling relied on immunoSEQ multiplex PCR, and the TCRdb table lists in-frame clones only, not all of them. The sample has about 70,000 clones, over 70% seen once. Concerning this clone itself: Its target is unknown.

This TCR came from an elderly man with esophageal cancer. The input for sequencing was peripheral blood, taken from a patient treated with proton-based radiotherapy.

This CDR3 is CARGTGNGYTF. DNA for the CDR3: TGTGCCAGGGGGACAGGGAATGGCTACACCTTC. The chain has TRBV28 and TRBJ1-2; 9 bases fit TRBD1. The CDR3 is 11 amino acids. J gave up 6 bases and V 9 bases, and 2 bases lay outside the gene matches. CDR1 MDHEN and CDR2 SYDVKM come from the germline V gene.